Presented here are 23 T cell receptor beta chains from one specimen sequenced in a study of spatial heterogeneity in lung cancer. Overall study results and limits: Counts of expanded alpha and beta TCRs within tumors tracked the tumor nonsynonymous mutation count.

TCRdb reanalysed the 5' RACE reads using MiXCR and keeps one entry per CDR3 protein. The table includes under 14,000 distinct CDR3 sequences, about 7.4% detected once. Time point described: sample taken at primary tumor resection. No cognate antigen is known for these TCRs. Specimen: lung tumor tissue, collected at surgery. These TCRs come from a female donor with early-stage non-small cell lung cancer.

This clonotype was picked up many times. J is TRBJ2-7 and V is TRBV12-5; D perhaps matches TRBD2 (6 bases). Trimming left V 4 bases short and J 0 bases short, with 16 bases between. The length of the CDR3 is 16 residues. The germline V gene has CDR1 LGHNT and CDR2 FRNRAP. CDR3 bases: TGTGCTAGTGGTTGGCCGACGGCGGGGAGCTCCTACGAGCAGTACTTC. Residues: CASGWPTAGSSYEQYF.

The sample holds many counts of this clonotype. The rearrangement joins TRBV11-2 to TRBJ2-3; D is unclear. The germline V gene has CDR1 SGHAT and CDR2 FQNNGV. This CDR3 contains 12 residues. The germline V and J ends were trimmed by 2 bases and 6 bases, with 6 bases remaining between them. DNA for the CDR3: TGTGCCAGCAGCTTATATGGGGATACGCAGTATTTT. Protein sequence: CASSLYGDTQYF.

The chain joins TRBV6-1 to TRBJ2-3; 7 positions match TRBD2. Germline V gene data show CDR1 as MNHNS and CDR2 as SASEGT. J was trimmed by 0 bases and V by 5 bases; bases with no gene match: 8. The CDR3 has 16 amino acids. The CDR3 sequence: CASSTSGADSTDTQYF. The CDR3 DNA is TGTGCCAGCAGTACGAGCGGGGCCGATAGCACAGATACGCAGTATTTT.

This clonotype was found a few times. The V gene is TRBV6-5, the J gene TRBJ1-3, with unresolved D. Germline assignment: CDR1 MNHEY and CDR2 SVGAGI. This CDR3 contains 12 residues. The ends were cut back, 10 bases at V and 2 bases at J, with 9 bases in the middle. CDR3 region: CATTGAGNTIYF. DNA of the CDR3: TGTGCCACCACCGGGGCTGGAAACACCATATATTTT.

By share, this clonotype ranks as medium-sized. The CDR3 DNA is TGTGCCAGCAGCCAAGATCGGACAGCCTATGGCTACACCTTC. Its translation: CASSQDRTAYGYTF. The V and J genes are TRBV4-2 and TRBJ1-2; D perhaps matches TRBD1 (6 bases). CDR1 LGHNA and CDR2 YNFKEQ come from the germline V gene. The CDR3 runs 14 residues. The V and J ends lost 0 bases and 4 bases respectively, with 9 bases between them.

This clonotype was detected ten times or more. The chain uses TRBV18 and TRBJ1-5, with D unclear. Deletions cut 3 bases from V and 3 bases from J, with 6 bases between. The CDR3 contains 13 residues. Germline CDR1 is KGHSH and CDR2 is LQKENI. CDR3 residues: CASSPASNQPQHF. The CDR3 nucleotides are TGTGCCAGCTCACCTGCTTCCAATCAGCCCCAGCATTTT.

This chain joins TRBV5-1 and TRBJ2-3; 10 positions agree with TRBD2. This CDR3 spans 17 amino acids. Germline loops: CDR1 SGHRS, CDR2 YFSETQ. V dropped 3 bases and J dropped 2; count of bases not matched to a gene: 9. CDR3 bases: TGCGCCAGCAGCTGGCCCATAGCGGGGGGCTCCACAGATACGCAGTATTTT. Protein product: CASSWPIAGGSTDTQYF.

Of note for this clonotype: This may come from a read error, since a much larger clone is one base off. The gene calls are TRBV6-5 and TRBJ2-7; tentatively, D is TRBD1 (6 bases). Per the germline V gene, CDR1 is MNHEY and CDR2 is SVGAGI. The CDR3 is made up of 13 amino acids. CDR3 nucleotides: TGTGCCAGCAGTTATGTCAGGGGCAACGAGCAGCACTTC. It is translated as CASSYVRGNEQHF.

This clonotype was found many times. This chain uses TRBV5-1 with TRBJ1-3; TRBD1 matches 8 bases. CDR3 size: 16 residues. Looked up from germline, CDR1 is SGHRS and CDR2 is YFSETQ. V gave up 5 bases and J gave up 0 bases; unmatched junction bases: 7. As DNA, the CDR3 is TGCGCCAGCAGTCGGGACAGGCCTGCCTCTGGAAACACCATATATTTT. It yields the protein CASSRDRPASGNTIYF.

This clonotype is categorized as medium-sized. The chain recombines TRBV5-1 with TRBJ2-1; D remains ambiguous. Trimming stripped 1 base from V and 6 bases from J, with 5 bases between. The CDR3 is made up of 12 amino acids. CDR1 is SGHRS, CDR2 YFSETQ, per germline. CDR3 in amino acids: CASSLPGNEQFF. The CDR3 DNA sequence: TGCGCCAGCAGCTTGCCCGGCAATGAGCAGTTCTTC.

This chain joins TRBV20-1 and TRBJ2-1; 11 bases line up with TRBD1. This CDR3 contains 16 residues. V was pared by 1 base and J by 4 bases, with 6 bases of the junction left unmatched. Germline V gives CDR1 DFQATT, CDR2 SNEGSKA (reference sequence). The CDR3 DNA reads as TGCAGTGCTAGAGTGGGACAGGGGGGCCCTTACAATGAGCAGTTCTTC. Protein product: CSARVGQGGPYNEQFF.

Many counts were recorded for this clonotype. The chain recombines TRBV12-3 or TRBV12-4 with TRBJ2-5, with D tentatively TRBD2 (5 bases). The V and J ends lost 5 bases and 1 base respectively, with 11 bases between them. The CDR3 covers 14 residues. CDR3 residues: CASSPGITQETQYF. DNA of the CDR3: TGTGCCAGCAGTCCGGGGATAACCCAAGAGACCCAGTACTTC.

This clonotype was seen ten or more times. V usage is TRBV5-1 and J usage is TRBJ2-2; D uncertain. Between the trimmed V and J ends, which lost 1 base and 2 bases, there was a span of 3 bases. The CDR3 is 13 residues long. CDR1 and CDR2 from the germline V gene are SGHRS and YFSETQ. The CDR3 here is CASSLYNTGELFF. The DNA for the CDR3 is TGCGCCAGCAGCTTGTACAACACCGGGGAGCTGTTTTTT.

This clonotype was observed at least ten times. The rearrangement uses TRBV6-1 and TRBJ2-1; D is unresolved. The CDR3 sequence is 12 residues long. Germline CDR1 MNHNS, CDR2 SASEGT. V lost 1 base to trimming and J lost 9 bases, with 7 bases between them. The DNA of the CDR3 is TGTGCCAGCAGTGAAGTGAGGAGTGAGCAGTTCTTC. Translation: CASSEVRSEQFF.

This clonotype was picked up a small number of times. J is TRBJ1-1 and V is TRBV28; D is unresolved. Trimming removed 7 bases from V and 11 bases from J, with 20 bases in between. The CDR3 is made up of 13 amino acids. From germline, CDR1 is MDHEN and CDR2 SYDVKM. CDR3 bases: TGTGCCAGCATCTCCCTCGCTGCTCAAGGGGCTTTCTTT. Translating it yields CASISLAAQGAFF.

This clonotype was seen ten or more times. The rearrangement uses TRBV2 and TRBJ1-2; weak D call: TRBD1 (6 bases). CDR1 SNHLY and CDR2 FYNNEI come from the germline V gene. V was trimmed by 8 bases and J by 3 bases, leaving 19 bases between them. The CDR3 is 15 amino acids. The CDR3 reads CASSDGGATDYGYTF. The CDR3 region has the DNA TGTGCCAGCTCCGACGGGGGGGCTACGGACTATGGCTACACCTTC.

This chain connects TRBV5-4 to TRBJ1-4, with TRBD1 as a possible D gene (6 bases). The CDR3 has 14 amino acids. V lost 4 bases and J lost 0, with 7 bases in between. CDR1 and CDR2 from the germline V gene are SGHNT and YYREEE (reference sequence). The CDR3 DNA reads as TGTGCCAGCAGCACAGGGACAACTAATGAAAAACTGTTTTTT. Amino acid sequence: CASSTGTTNEKLFF.

This clonotype counts as medium-sized. The V call is TRBV7-9, the J call TRBJ1-3, with TRBD1 matching 7 bases. The CDR3 consists of 15 residues. Germline values: CDR1 SEHNR, CDR2 FQNEAQ (reference sequence). V shed 4 bases, J shed 6 bases, and the junction held 9 bases outside the gene matches. CDR3 region: CASSSQGVTSNTIYF. The CDR3 coding sequence is TGTGCCAGCAGCTCCCAGGGGGTCACATCAAACACCATATATTTT. The whole variable domain, remainder taken from reference TRBV7-9 and TRBJ1-3, is DTGVSQNPRHKITKRGQNVTFRCDPISEHNRLYWYRQTLGQGPEFLTYFQNEAQLEKSRLLSDRFSAERPKGSFSTLEIQRTEQGDSAMYLCASSSQGVTSNTIYFGEGSWLTVV.

This clonotype was found many times. The gene calls are TRBV28 and TRBJ2-5; D not resolved. This CDR3 has 15 amino acids. Trimming took 3 bases from V and 1 from J, leaving 12 bases between them. Germline lookup yields CDR1 MDHEN and CDR2 SYDVKM. The CDR3 DNA is TGTGCCAGCAGTTTGGCTGTCCGGGCCCAAGAGACCCAGTACTTC. Translated: CASSLAVRAQETQYF.

This clonotype was detected ten times or more. This chain joins TRBV6-2 or TRBV6-3 and TRBJ1-5; D is perhaps TRBD1 (5 bases). Germline-derived CDR1 and CDR2 are MNHEY and SVGEGT. The V end lost 4 bases, the J end lost 6 bases, and 7 bases lay between the germline ends. The CDR3 length is 12 residues. Here the CDR3 DNA reads TGTGCCAGCAGTTCAGGGTCTCAGCCCCAGCATTTT. Amino acids: CASSSGSQPQHF.

This clonotype is classed as medium-sized. The rearrangement links TRBV12-3 or TRBV12-4 to TRBJ1-6, with 8 bases identical to TRBD1. V shed 5 bases and J 7 bases; nucleotides not matched to a gene: 4. CDR3 length: 14 residues. The CDR3 DNA follows: TGTGCCAGCAGTCCGACAGGGGACAATTCACCCCTCCACTTT. This sequence encodes CASSPTGDNSPLHF.

This clonotype was observed at least ten times. The V and J genes are TRBV7-9 and TRBJ2-1, with D tentatively TRBD1 (6 bases). CDR3 length equals 16 residues. V gave up 5 bases and J gave up 6 bases, with 20 bases separating them. The germline V gene has CDR1 SEHNR and CDR2 FQNEAQ (reference sequence). CDR3 DNA sequence: TGTGCCAGCAGCCAGACAGGCCTCGGCCGGCGCAATGAGCAGTTCTTC. It is translated as CASSQTGLGRRNEQFF.

The chain joins TRBV5-1 to TRBJ2-4, with TRBD1 matching over 10 bases. CDR3 length: 16 residues. With 2 bases clipped from V and 4 bases from J, the junction kept 6 bases outside the gene matches. The germline V gene has CDR1 SGHRS and CDR2 YFSETQ. The CDR3 reads CASSFTGGQGKNIQYF. The CDR3 region has the DNA TGCGCCAGCAGCTTTACCGGGGGACAGGGGAAAAACATTCAGTACTTC.